The T cell receptor (beta chain) under discussion was sequenced for a study of siplizumab effects on memory and regulatory T cells. The data were produced by immunoSEQ multiplex PCR, yet TCRdb's version contains in-frame clones alone and is incomplete. The sample contains approximately 94,000 clones, roughly 97% of which appear only once. Sequenced material: naive CD4+ T cells sorted from blood. This TCR derives from a human donor in good health.

The CDR3, as DNA: TGTGCCAGCAGTTTACAGGGGTCCAATCAGCCCCAGCATTTT. Protein product: CASSLQGSNQPQHF. The rearrangement joins TRBV27 to TRBJ1-5; weak D call: TRBD1 (6 bases). Looked up from germline, CDR1 is MNHEY and CDR2 is SMNVEV (reference sequence). The CDR3 has 14 residues. Trimming shortened V by 2 bases and J by 3 bases, and 8 bases separated the two germline ends.